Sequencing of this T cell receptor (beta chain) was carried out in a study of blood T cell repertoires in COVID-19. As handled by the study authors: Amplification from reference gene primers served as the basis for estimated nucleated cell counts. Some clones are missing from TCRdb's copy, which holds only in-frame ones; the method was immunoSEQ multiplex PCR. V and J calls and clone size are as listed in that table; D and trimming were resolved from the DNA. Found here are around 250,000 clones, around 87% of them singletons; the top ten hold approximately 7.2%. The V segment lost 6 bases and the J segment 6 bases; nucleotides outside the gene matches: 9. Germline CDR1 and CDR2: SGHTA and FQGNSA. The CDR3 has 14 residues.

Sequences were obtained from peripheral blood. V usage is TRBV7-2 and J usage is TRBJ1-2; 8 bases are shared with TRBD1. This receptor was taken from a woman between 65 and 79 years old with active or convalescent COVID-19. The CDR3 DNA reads TGTGCCAGCAGACGGTCAGGGGGCGCGGATGGCTACACCTTC. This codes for CASRRSGGADGYTF.